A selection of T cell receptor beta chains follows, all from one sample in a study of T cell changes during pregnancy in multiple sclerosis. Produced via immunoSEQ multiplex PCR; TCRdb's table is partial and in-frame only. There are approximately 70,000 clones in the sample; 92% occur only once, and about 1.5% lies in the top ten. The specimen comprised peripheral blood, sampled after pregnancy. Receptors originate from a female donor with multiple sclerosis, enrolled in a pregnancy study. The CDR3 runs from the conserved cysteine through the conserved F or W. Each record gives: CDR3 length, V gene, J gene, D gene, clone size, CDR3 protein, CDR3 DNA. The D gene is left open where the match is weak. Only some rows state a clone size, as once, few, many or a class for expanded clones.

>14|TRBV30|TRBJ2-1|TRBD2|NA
CAWGTSGVYNEQFF
TGTGCCTGGGGGACTAGCGGGGTTTACAATGAGCAGTTCTTC
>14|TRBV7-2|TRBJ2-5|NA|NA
CASSLRSLAETQYF
TGTGCCAGCAGCTTACGGAGCCTAGCGGAGACCCAGTACTTC
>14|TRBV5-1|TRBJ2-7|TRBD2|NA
CASSLQRDSYEQYF
TGCGCCAGCAGCTTGCAGCGGGACTCCTACGAGCAGTACTTC
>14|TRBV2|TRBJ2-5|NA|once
CASSGVAAQETQYF
TGTGCCAGCAGTGGGGTAGCAGCCCAAGAGACCCAGTACTTC
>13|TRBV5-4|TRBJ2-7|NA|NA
CASSRTPSYEQYF
TGTGCCAGCAGCCGGACACCCTCCTACGAGCAGTACTTC
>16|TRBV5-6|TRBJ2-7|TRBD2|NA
CASSLGDSGRFYEQYF
TGTGCCAGCAGCTTGGGGGATAGCGGGAGATTCTACGAGCAGTACTTC
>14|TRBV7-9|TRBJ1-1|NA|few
CASTFEEKDTEAFF
TGTGCCAGCACCTTCGAGGAAAAGGACACTGAAGCTTTCTTT
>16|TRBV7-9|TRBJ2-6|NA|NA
CASSPAGHSGANVLTF
TGTGCCAGCAGCCCGGCAGGGCACTCTGGGGCCAACGTCCTGACTTTC
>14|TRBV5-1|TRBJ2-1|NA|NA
CASSERGGVNEQFF
TGCGCCAGCAGCGAGAGGGGGGGCGTGAATGAGCAGTTCTTC
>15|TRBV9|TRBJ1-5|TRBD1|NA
CASSVGTGFDQPQHF
TGTGCCAGCAGCGTAGGGACAGGCTTTGATCAGCCCCAGCATTTT
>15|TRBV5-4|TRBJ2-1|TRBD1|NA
CASSPGQGTLLPQFF
TGTGCCAGCAGCCCTGGACAGGGGACGCTTTTGCCTCAGTTCTTC
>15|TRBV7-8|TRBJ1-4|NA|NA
CASSSRQSTNEKLFF
TGTGCCAGCAGCTCCCGCCAGTCAACTAATGAAAAACTGTTTTTT
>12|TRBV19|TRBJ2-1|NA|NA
CASTTTLNEQFF
TGTGCCAGTACGACGACTTTAAATGAGCAGTTCTTC
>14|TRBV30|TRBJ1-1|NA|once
CAWNAPGLGTEAFF
TGTGCCTGGAATGCCCCGGGTTTGGGCACTGAAGCTTTCTTT
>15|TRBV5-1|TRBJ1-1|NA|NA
CASSPGRGEVTEAFF
TGCGCCAGCTCCCCGGGGCGGGGTGAGGTGACTGAAGCTTTCTTT
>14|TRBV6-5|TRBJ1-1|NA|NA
CATSTRREHTEAFF
TGTGCCACCTCAACCCGGAGGGAGCACACTGAAGCTTTCTTT
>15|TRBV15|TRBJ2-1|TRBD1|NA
CATSRGTGTINEQFF
TGTGCCACCAGCAGGGGGACAGGGACAATCAATGAGCAGTTCTTC
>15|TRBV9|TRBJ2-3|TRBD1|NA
CASSVPGQITDTQYF
TGTGCCAGCAGCGTACCGGGACAGATAACAGATACGCAGTATTTT
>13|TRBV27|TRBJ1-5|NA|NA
CASSSYSNQPQHF
TGTGCCAGCAGTTCCTATAGCAATCAGCCCCAGCATTTT
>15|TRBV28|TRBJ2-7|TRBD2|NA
CASSYGGDKGLKQYF
TGTGCCAGCAGCTACGGGGGGGACAAGGGTCTCAAGCAGTACTTC
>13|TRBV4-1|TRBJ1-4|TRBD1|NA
CASSLGQTEKLFF
TGCGCCAGCAGCCTGGGACAGACTGAAAAACTGTTTTTT
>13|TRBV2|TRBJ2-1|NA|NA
CASGQGKYNEQFF
TGTGCCAGCGGGCAGGGAAAGTACAATGAGCAGTTCTTC
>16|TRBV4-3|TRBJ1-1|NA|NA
CASSQDPGRVNTEAFF
TGCGCCAGCAGCCAAGATCCAGGGAGGGTGAACACTGAAGCTTTCTTT
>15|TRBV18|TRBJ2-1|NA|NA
CASSPRQSSYNEQFF
TGTGCCAGCTCACCGCGGCAGAGCTCCTACAATGAGCAGTTCTTC
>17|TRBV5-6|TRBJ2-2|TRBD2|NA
CASSPGLAGRGTGELFF
TGTGCCAGCAGCCCGGGACTAGCGGGAAGGGGCACCGGGGAGCTGTTTTTT
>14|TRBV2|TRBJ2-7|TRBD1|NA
CASSDRDSTYEQYF
TGTGCCAGCAGCGATCGGGACAGCACCTACGAGCAGTACTTC
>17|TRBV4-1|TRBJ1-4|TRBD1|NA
CASSQGPGGQEREKLFF
TGCGCCAGCAGCCAAGGCCCAGGGGGACAGGAGAGGGAAAAACTGTTTTTT
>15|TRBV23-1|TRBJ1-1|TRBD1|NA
CASSQSRTGGTEAFF
TGCGCCAGCAGTCAATCACGGACAGGGGGGACTGAAGCTTTCTTT
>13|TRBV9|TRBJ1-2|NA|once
CGSICRQRYGYTF
TGTGGCAGCATATGCCGCCAGCGGTATGGCTACACCTTC
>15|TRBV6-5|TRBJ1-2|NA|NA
CASRPSGEIHYGYTF
TGTGCCAGCAGGCCCTCCGGGGAAATCCACTATGGCTACACCTTC
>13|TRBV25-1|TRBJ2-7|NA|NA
CASSEGGPYEQYF
TGTGCCAGCAGTGAAGGGGGCCCGTACGAGCAGTACTTC
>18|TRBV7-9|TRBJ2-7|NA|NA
CASSLALLSGRHSYEQYF
TGTGCCAGCAGCTTAGCGCTCCTTAGCGGACGTCACTCCTACGAGCAGTACTTC
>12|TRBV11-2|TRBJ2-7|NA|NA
CASSSESYEQYF
TGTGCCAGCAGCTCGGAGAGCTACGAGCAGTACTTC
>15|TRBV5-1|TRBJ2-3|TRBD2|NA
CASSGGREYTDTQYF
TGCGCCAGCAGCGGCGGGAGGGAATACACAGATACGCAGTATTTT
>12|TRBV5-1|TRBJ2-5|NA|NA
CASSEGQETQYF
TGCGCCAGCAGTGAGGGCCAAGAGACCCAGTACTTC
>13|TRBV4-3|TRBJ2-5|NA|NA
CASSLGLQETQYF
TGCGCCAGCAGCCTTGGACTTCAAGAGACCCAGTACTTC
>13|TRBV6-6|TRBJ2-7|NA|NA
CASAQVLTYEQYF
TGTGCCAGCGCACAGGTACTGACCTACGAGCAGTACTTC
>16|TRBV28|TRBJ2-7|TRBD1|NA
CASSSPGQGAAYEQYF
TGTGCCAGCAGTTCTCCGGGACAGGGTGCGGCCTACGAGCAGTACTTC
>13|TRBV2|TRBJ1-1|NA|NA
CASRPDSDTEAFF
TGTGCCAGCAGGCCTGACAGTGACACTGAAGCTTTCTTT
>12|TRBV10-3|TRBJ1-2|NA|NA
CAISGGNYGYTF
TGTGCCATCAGTGGCGGGAACTATGGCTACACCTTC
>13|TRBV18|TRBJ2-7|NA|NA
CASADRRTYEQYF
TGTGCCAGCGCGGACAGAAGAACCTACGAGCAGTACTTC
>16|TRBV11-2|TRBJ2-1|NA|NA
CASSLRDLSSYNEQFF
TGTGCCAGCAGCCTACGGGACTTAAGCTCCTACAATGAGCAGTTCTTC
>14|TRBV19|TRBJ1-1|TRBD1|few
CASSDDRGNTEAFF
TGTGCCAGTAGTGACGACAGGGGGAACACTGAAGCTTTCTTT
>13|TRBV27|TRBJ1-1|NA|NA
CASSPRMNTEAFF
TGTGCCAGCAGCCCCCGTATGAACACTGAAGCTTTCTTT
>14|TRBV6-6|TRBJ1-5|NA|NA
CASSYEGYNQPQHF
TGTGCCAGCAGTTACGAGGGTTACAATCAGCCCCAGCATTTT
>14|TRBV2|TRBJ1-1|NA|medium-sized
CASSESGANTEAFF
TGTGCCAGCAGTGAAAGTGGGGCAAACACTGAAGCTTTCTTT